The 19 T cell receptor beta chains given below trace back to one sample, sequenced in a study of blood T cells in healthy people across ages. The second PCR ran roughly 6 to 11 cycles with a sample-barcoded 5' primer and J-beta primers. MiXCR was run by TCRdb on the 5' RACE reads, yielding one entry per CDR3 protein. Altogether about 570,000 distinct CDR3 sequences are present, 27% being singletons, with the ten largest covering 18%. The material sequenced was blood. The receptors come from a woman in her 70s in good health.

This clonotype was picked up a small number of times. A read error may account for a junction end that differs from germline. The chain employs TRBV9 and TRBJ2-3; tentative D call: TRBD1 (6 bases). Germline V gene data show CDR1 as SGDLS and CDR2 as YYNGEE. This CDR3 is built from 15 residues. The CDR3, as DNA: TGTGCCAGCAGCGGCCGGGACACAACCACAGATACGCGGTATTTT. This codes for CASSGRDTTTDTRYF.

A note on this clonotype: This CDR3 is missing its conserved last phenylalanine or tryptophan, likely due to a read error. The chain is built from TRBV24-1 and TRBJ1-5; TRBD1 matches at 7 bases. The CDR3 is 18 residues long. V was pared by 9 bases and J by 2 bases, with 18 bases of the junction left unmatched. Germline V gene sequence: CDR1 KGHDR, CDR2 SFDVKD. Written as DNA, the CDR3 is TGTGCCACCGAGAAAAGACAGGGAGCAGCCGGGGGCAATCAGCCCCAGCATCTT. As protein: CATEKRQGAAGGNQPQHL.

This clonotype came up a few times. This chain joins TRBV6-5 and TRBJ2-5; TRBD2 matches 9 bases. The DNA end favors TRBJ2-1, so the J call may be wrong. The CDR3 has 20 residues. CDR1 and CDR2 from the germline V gene are MNHEY and SVGAGI. The CDR3 loop reads CASSYGGGGANLHYYNEQFF. In DNA, the CDR3 is TGTGCCAGCAGTTACGGGGGCGGGGGGGCCAACCTGCACTACTACAATGAGCAGTTCTTC.

This rearrangement joins TRBV29-1 to TRBJ2-5; no clear D. V was pared by 6 bases and J by 3 bases, with 14 bases between. The CDR3 is 13 residues long. Per germline, CDR1 SQVTM and CDR2 ANQGSEA. The CDR3 coding sequence is TGCAGCGTAGATAGGACGGTAAAAGAGACCCAGTACTTC. This translates into CSVDRTVKETQYF.

The chain links TRBV29-1 to TRBJ2-7, with D unclear. The V end was cut by 4 bases, the J end by 4 bases, with 17 bases between. Germline V gene sequence: CDR1 SQVTM, CDR2 ANQGSEA. The CDR3 loop spans 14 amino acids. CDR3 DNA sequence: TGCAGCGTTGGAGGTCTCGGCGGTCTGTACGAGCAGTACTTC. Translated: CSVGGLGGLYEQYF.

The chain joins TRBV27 to TRBJ1-4, with D perhaps matching TRBD1 (6 bases). There are 16 residues in the CDR3. CDR1 and CDR2 from the germline V gene are MNHEY and SMNVEV (reference sequence). The V end was cut by 6 bases, the J end by 7 bases, with 21 bases between. The CDR3 loop is CASSFKQGLGGEKLFF. The CDR3 DNA sequence: TGTGCCAGCAGCTTCAAACAGGGTTTAGGCGGTGAAAAACTGTTTTTT.

The gene calls are TRBV9 and TRBJ2-1; possibly TRBD1 or TRBD2 for D (6 bases each). The germline V and J ends were trimmed by 1 base and 4 bases, with 18 bases remaining between them. This CDR3 is 17 amino acids long. Germline V gene data show CDR1 as SGDLS and CDR2 as YYNGEE. In nucleotides, the CDR3 is TGTGCCAGCAGCGTAACTGTTACAGGGACTCAATACAATGAGCAGTTCTTC. Amino acids: CASSVTVTGTQYNEQFF.

The V and J genes are TRBV3-1 and TRBJ2-1; D is perhaps TRBD1 (6 bases). V was cut by 0 bases and J by 9 bases, with 12 bases left in between. The CDR3 runs to 14 residues. From germline, CDR1 is LGHDT and CDR2 YNNKEL (reference sequence). The CDR3, as DNA: TGTGCCAGCAGCCAAGACGGGGTCAGGGGTGAGCAGTTCTTC. Translated, it gives CASSQDGVRGEQFF.

The V call is TRBV29-1, the J call TRBJ1-1; D call uncertain. The germline gives CDR1 SQVTM, CDR2 ANQGSEA. The CDR3 runs 8 residues. DNA for the CDR3: TGCACCCGACGAGGAGCTTTCTTT. Its protein product is CTRRGAFF.

Note on this clonotype: A read error may account for a junction end that differs from germline. The genes are TRBV12-3 or TRBV12-4 and TRBJ2-1; D remains unclear. The CDR3 runs 11 residues. CDR3 coding DNA: TGTGCCTGCAGCAGGACCAATGAGCAGTTCTTC. This codes for CACSRTNEQFF.

This clonotype turned up a few times. The junction differs from germline at one of its ends, possibly a read error. The gene calls are TRBV25-1 and TRBJ2-5; D is perhaps TRBD1 or TRBD2 (5 bases each). The length of the CDR3 is 13 residues. Germline CDR1 MGHDK, CDR2 SYGVNS. DNA of the CDR3: TGTGCCAGCAGTGAATCGGGGCAAGAGACCCAGTGCTTC. It codes for CASSESGQETQCF. Full variable domain (outside the CDR3, taken from reference TRBV25-1 and TRBJ2-5): EADIYQTPRYLVIGTGKKITLECSQTMGHDKMYWYQQDPGMELHLIHYSYGVNSTEKGDLSSESTVSRIRTEHFPLTLESARPSHTSQYLCASSESGQETQCFGPGTRLLVL.

The gene calls are TRBV7-2 and TRBJ1-2; D call uncertain. Germline V gives CDR1 SGHTA, CDR2 FQGNSA. The V and J ends lost 3 bases and 6 bases respectively, with 20 bases between them. The CDR3 totals 16 residues. The DNA of the CDR3 is TGTGCCAGCAGCTTTACGATATCGGGCTTTCGGGATGGCTACACCTTC. The encoded protein is CASSFTISGFRDGYTF.

The V call is TRBV4-2, the J call TRBJ1-4, with D perhaps TRBD1 (6 bases). V was pared by 5 bases and J by 3 bases, with 13 bases between. CDR3 size: 15 residues. Per germline, CDR1 LGHNA and CDR2 YNFKEQ. CDR3 in DNA: TGTGCCAGCAGCAACCCCGCAGGGGCTAATGAAAAACTGTTTTTT. It is translated as CASSNPAGANEKLFF.

The chain couples TRBV30 to TRBJ2-1; 8 bases agree with TRBD2. Per germline, CDR1 GTSNPN and CDR2 SVGIG (reference sequence). This CDR3 spans 14 amino acids. V gave up 6 bases and J gave up 0 bases; unmatched junction bases: 4. CDR3 nucleotides: TGTGCCTGCCGCCTAGCGGGCTCCTACAATGAGCAGTTCTTC. Translation: CACRLAGSYNEQFF.

The table lists this clonotype with a few counts. The gene calls are TRBV5-1 and TRBJ1-1, with TRBD1 identical over 7 bases. The CDR3 loop spans 15 amino acids. Trimming cost V 2 bases and J 4 bases; bases outside gene matches: 8. Germline-derived CDR1 and CDR2 are SGHRS and YFSETQ. The CDR3 DNA follows: TGCGCCAGCAGCTTCTCCGGGACAGAGGTCACTGAAGCTTTCTTT. Protein sequence: CASSFSGTEVTEAFF.

V usage is TRBV12-3 or TRBV12-4 and J usage is TRBJ2-5, with 11 bases identical to TRBD2. The CDR3 sequence is 16 residues long. V trimming: 5 bases; J trimming: 7 bases; junction bases outside the gene matches: 12. The CDR3 bases are TGTGCCAGCAGTCCCGGGGTAGCGGGGGGGAAAGGGACCCAGTACTTC. It encodes CASSPGVAGGKGTQYF.

This clonotype was picked up a small number of times. This chain links TRBV20-1 with TRBJ1-1; D is unresolved. This CDR3 contains 14 residues. CDR1 DFQATT and CDR2 SNEGSKA come from the germline V gene (reference sequence). Trimming removed 0 bases at V and 1 base at J, with 9 bases between. CDR3 DNA: TGCAGTGCTAGAGATCCTTGGGAGAACACTGAAGCTTTCTTT. Its protein product is CSARDPWENTEAFF.

Regarding this clonotype: Sequence at one end of the junction differs from germline and may be a read error. The V gene is TRBV7-9, the J gene TRBJ1-3; D is undetermined. The germline CDR1 and CDR2 sequences are SEHNR and FQNEAQ (reference sequence). The CDR3 totals 14 residues. CDR3 protein: CASGLPDDGNTIYF. CDR3 DNA sequence: TGTGCCAGCGGCTTACCAGATGATGGAAACACCATATATTTT. The whole variable domain, remainder taken from reference TRBV7-9 and TRBJ1-3, is DTGVSQNPRHKITKRGQNVTFRCDPISEHNRLYWYRQTLGQGPEFLTYFQNEAQLEKSRLLSDRFSAERPKGSFSTLEIQRTEQGDSAMYLCASGLPDDGNTIYFGEGSWLTVV.

J is TRBJ1-2 and V is TRBV4-3; TRBD1 might be the D (6 bases). V was trimmed by 0 bases and J by 3 bases, leaving 17 bases between them. CDR3 length: 17 residues. Germline V lookup: CDR1 LGHNA, CDR2 YSLEER. The CDR3 bases are TGCGCCAGCAGCCAAGAGAGAGGGGCAGGGGCGTACTATGGCTACACCTTC. Protein sequence: CASSQERGAGAYYGYTF.